A single sample is the source of the 4 T cell receptor beta chains below, sequenced in a study of shared clonotypes between healthy human individuals. Repertoires were generated with immunoSEQ multiplex PCR, while TCRdb's copy carries only in-frame clones and drops some. Of around 980,000 clones listed, about four fifths were seen once; the top ten hold roughly 0.65%. The sequencing sample was made of memory CD4+ T cells from PBMCs. The subset was: CD45RA-negative fraction. The receptor source for this set is a man between 18 and 29 years old in good health. Some clones in this sample may be carry-over from other donors' samples.

This chain connects TRBV5-1 to TRBJ1-1; possible D gene TRBD1, 5 bases. Trimming took off 4 bases at V and 5 bases at J, with 18 bases between the two ends. The germline CDR1 and CDR2 sequences are SGHRS and YFSETQ. The CDR3 runs 15 residues. CDR3 bases: TGCGCCAGCAGCCAAACCCCGGGACCACGGACTGAAGCTTTCTTT. Its protein product is CASSQTPGPRTEAFF.

The chain couples TRBV20-1 to TRBJ1-2; D gene unclear. Germline CDR1 reads DFQATT; CDR2 reads SNEGSKA (reference sequence). This CDR3 is 11 amino acids long. V was cut by 3 bases and J by 8 bases, with 10 bases left in between. The CDR3, as DNA: TGCAGTGCTAGGGAGCCTGGGGGCTACACCTTC. It specifies CSAREPGGYTF.

The chain couples TRBV7-2 to TRBJ2-5, with D maybe TRBD2 (6 bases). V lost 3 bases and J lost 4, with 15 bases in between. Per germline, CDR1 SGHTA and CDR2 FQGNSA. The CDR3 extends over 15 amino acids. The CDR3, as DNA: TGTGCCAGCAGCTTCGGGACTCCCCCCCCAGAGACCCAGTACTTC. As protein: CASSFGTPPPETQYF.

This chain joins TRBV18 and TRBJ1-1, with 7 bases aligning to TRBD1. The CDR3 contains 15 residues. Germline CDR1 and CDR2: KGHSH and LQKENI. Trimming removed 5 bases from V and 1 base from J; junction bases left unmatched: 7. CDR3 sequence: CASSARDSQNTEAFF. The CDR3, as DNA: TGTGCCAGCTCAGCAAGGGACAGCCAGAACACTGAAGCTTTCTTT.